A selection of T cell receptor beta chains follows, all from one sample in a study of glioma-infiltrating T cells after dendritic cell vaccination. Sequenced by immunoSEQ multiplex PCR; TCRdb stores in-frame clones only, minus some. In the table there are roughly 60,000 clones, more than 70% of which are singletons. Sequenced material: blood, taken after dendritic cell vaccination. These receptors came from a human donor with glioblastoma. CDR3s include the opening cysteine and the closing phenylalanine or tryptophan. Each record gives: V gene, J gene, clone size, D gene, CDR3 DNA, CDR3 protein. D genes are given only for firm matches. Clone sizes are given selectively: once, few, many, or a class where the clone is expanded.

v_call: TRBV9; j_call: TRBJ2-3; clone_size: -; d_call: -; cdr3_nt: TGTGCCAGCAGCGTTTGGGGGGGCTATGAAGATACGCAGTATTTT; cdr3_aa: CASSVWGGYEDTQYF
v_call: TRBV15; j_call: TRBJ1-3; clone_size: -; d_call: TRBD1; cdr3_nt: TGTGCCACCAGCCGGGGACAGGGTAGCCCTCTCCGTGGAAACACCATATATTTT; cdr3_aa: CATSRGQGSPLRGNTIYF
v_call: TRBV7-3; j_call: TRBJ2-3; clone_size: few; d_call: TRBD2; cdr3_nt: TGTGCCAGCAGCTCCAGCGGGGGGGTCACAGATACGCAGTATTTT; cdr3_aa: CASSSSGGVTDTQYF
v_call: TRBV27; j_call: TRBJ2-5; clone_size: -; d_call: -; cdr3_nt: TGTGCCAGCAGTAGGGACACCTCGTACCAAGAGACCCAGTACTTC; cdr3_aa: CASSRDTSYQETQYF
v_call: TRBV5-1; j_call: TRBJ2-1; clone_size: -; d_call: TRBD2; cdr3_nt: TGCGCCAGCAGCTTGGATTCTAGCGGGGGGTTGTTTGAGCAGTTCTTC; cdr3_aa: CASSLDSSGGLFEQFF
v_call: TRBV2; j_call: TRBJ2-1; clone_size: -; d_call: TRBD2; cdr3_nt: TGTGCCAGCAGTGATTCATTGGCTAGCGGGAACAATGAGCAGTTCTTC; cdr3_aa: CASSDSLASGNNEQFF
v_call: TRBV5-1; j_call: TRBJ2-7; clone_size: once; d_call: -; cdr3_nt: TGCGCCAGCCACCGTGACACTTTGAGCTCCTACGAGCAGTACTTC; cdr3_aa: CASHRDTLSSYEQYF
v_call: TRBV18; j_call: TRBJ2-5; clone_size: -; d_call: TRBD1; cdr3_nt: TGTGCCAGCTCACCAGTACAGGGGTCGGAGACCCAGTACTTC; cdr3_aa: CASSPVQGSETQYF
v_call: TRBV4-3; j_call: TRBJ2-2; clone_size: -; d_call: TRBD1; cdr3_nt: TGCGCCAGCAGTCAGACAGGGGGCGCCGGGGAGCTGTTTTTT; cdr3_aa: CASSQTGGAGELFF
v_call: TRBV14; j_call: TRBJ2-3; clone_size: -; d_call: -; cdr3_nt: TGTGCCAGCAGCCAGGCGGGCACAGATACGCAGTATTTT; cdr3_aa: CASSQAGTDTQYF
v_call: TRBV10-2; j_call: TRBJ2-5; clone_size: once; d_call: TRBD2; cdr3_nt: TGCGCCAGCAGTGGGACTAGCGGGGGAGAGACCCAGTACTTC; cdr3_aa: CASSGTSGGETQYF
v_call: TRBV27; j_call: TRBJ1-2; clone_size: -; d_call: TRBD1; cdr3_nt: TGTGCCAGCAGGCCCCGGACAGGGGGCTATGGCTACACCTTC; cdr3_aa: CASRPRTGGYGYTF
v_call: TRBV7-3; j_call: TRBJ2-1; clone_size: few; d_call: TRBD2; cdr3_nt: TGTGCCAGCAGCCCCTCGACTAGCGGGGGGGCGGGTGAGCAGTTCTTC; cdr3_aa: CASSPSTSGGAGEQFF
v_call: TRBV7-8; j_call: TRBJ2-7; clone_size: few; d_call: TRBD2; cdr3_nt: TGTGCCAGCAGCTTAGTTCTAGCGGGGGGCCCACACTACGAGCAGTACTTC; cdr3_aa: CASSLVLAGGPHYEQYF
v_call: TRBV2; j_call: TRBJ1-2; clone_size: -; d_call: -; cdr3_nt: TGTGCCAGCAGTGAAGGGAGTCTTGGCTATGGCTACACCTTC; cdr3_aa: CASSEGSLGYGYTF
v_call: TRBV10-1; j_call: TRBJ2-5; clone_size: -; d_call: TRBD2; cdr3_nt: TGCGCCAGCAGTCGGCCGTTTAGCGGGGGGGCCCCAGAGACCCAGTACTTC; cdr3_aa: CASSRPFSGGAPETQYF
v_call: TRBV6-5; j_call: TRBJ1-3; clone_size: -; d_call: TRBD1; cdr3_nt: TGTGCCAGCACCAGGGGGGCCCGCTCTGGAAACACCATATATTTT; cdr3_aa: CASTRGARSGNTIYF
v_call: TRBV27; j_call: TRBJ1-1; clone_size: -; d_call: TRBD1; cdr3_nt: TGTGCCAGCAGAAACCCGGACAGGGCGAACACTGAAGCTTTCTTT; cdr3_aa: CASRNPDRANTEAFF
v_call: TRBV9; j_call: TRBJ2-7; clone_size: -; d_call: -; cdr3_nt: TGTGCCAGCAGCTCGACAGACTACGAGCAGTACTTC; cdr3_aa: CASSSTDYEQYF
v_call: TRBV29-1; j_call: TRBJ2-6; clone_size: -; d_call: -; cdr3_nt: TGCAGCGTCCGTTCCTCTGGGGCCAACGTCCTGACTTTC; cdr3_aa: CSVRSSGANVLTF
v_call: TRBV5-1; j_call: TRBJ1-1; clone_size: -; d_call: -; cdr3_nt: TGCGCCAGCAGCTTCTCGTCGGACACTGAAGCTTTCTTT; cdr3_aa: CASSFSSDTEAFF
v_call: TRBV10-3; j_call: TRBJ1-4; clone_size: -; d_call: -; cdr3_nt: TGTGCCACAACCCCAGGGCCAACTAATGAAAAACTGTTTTTT; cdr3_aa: CATTPGPTNEKLFF
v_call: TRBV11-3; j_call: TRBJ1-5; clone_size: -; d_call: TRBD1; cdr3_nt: TGTGCCAGCAAATTGAGGGGGCCAAATAGCAATCAGCCCCAGCATTTT; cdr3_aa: CASKLRGPNSNQPQHF
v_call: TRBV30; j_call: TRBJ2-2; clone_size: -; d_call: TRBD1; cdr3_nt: TGTGCCTGGAGTGGACAGGGGAGAACCGGGGAGCTGTTTTTT; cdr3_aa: CAWSGQGRTGELFF
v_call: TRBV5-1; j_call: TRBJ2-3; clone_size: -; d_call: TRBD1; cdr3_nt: TGCGCCAGCAGCCTGGGACAGGCCTTTCCCACAGATACGCAGTATTTT; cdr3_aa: CASSLGQAFPTDTQYF
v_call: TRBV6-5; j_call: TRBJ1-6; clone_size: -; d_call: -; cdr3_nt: TGTGCCAGCAGTTACTCAACAGGGTCTTCACCCCTCCACTTT; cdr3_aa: CASSYSTGSSPLHF
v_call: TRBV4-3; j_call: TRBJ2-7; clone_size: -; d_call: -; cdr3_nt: TGCGCCAGCAGCCAAGAGAGGGGGTACGAGCAGTACTTC; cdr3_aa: CASSQERGYEQYF
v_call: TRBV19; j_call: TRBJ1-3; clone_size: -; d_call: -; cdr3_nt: TGTGCCACGACTTCCCCGGGTGGAAACACCATATATTTT; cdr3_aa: CATTSPGGNTIYF
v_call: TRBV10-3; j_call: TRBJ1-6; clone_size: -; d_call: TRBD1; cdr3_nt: TGTGCCATCAGGGACAGGGCGGATTCACCCCTCCACTTT; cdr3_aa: CAIRDRADSPLHF
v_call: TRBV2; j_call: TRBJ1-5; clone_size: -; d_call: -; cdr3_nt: TGTGCCAGCAGTTTTAACAGGATCAATCAGCCCCAGCATTTT; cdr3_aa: CASSFNRINQPQHF
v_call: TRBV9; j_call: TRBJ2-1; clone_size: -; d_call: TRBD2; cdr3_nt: TGTGCCAGCAGCCCACCTACGAGGGCTAGCGGGGGGGCCGATGAGCAGTTCTTC; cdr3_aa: CASSPPTRASGGADEQFF
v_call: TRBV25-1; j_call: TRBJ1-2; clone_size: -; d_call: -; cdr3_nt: TGTGCCAGCAGTGAATTTGTTGGCGGAAACTATGGCTACACCTTC; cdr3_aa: CASSEFVGGNYGYTF
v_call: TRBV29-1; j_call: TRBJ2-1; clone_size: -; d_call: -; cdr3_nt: TGCAGCGTTGGGCCCGTCCGGCGGGGCAATGAGCAGTTCTTC; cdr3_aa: CSVGPVRRGNEQFF
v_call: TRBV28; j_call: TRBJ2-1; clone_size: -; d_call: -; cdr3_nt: TGTGCCAGCAGTGCCCAGCCGGGGGCCTACAATGAGCAGTTCTTC; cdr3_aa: CASSAQPGAYNEQFF
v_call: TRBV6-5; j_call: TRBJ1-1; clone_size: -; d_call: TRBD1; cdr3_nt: TGTGCCAGCAGTTACTCGACAGGGCTCATCTTT; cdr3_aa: CASSYSTGLIF
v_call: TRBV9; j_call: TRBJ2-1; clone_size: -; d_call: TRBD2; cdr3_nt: TGTGCCAGCAGCGTAGGGCGGGGGGCGTACAATGAGCAGTTCTTC; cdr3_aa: CASSVGRGAYNEQFF
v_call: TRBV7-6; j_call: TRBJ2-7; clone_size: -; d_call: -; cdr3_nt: TGTGCCAGCAGCGGCGGGACTTCCTACGAGCAGTACTTC; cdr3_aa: CASSGGTSYEQYF
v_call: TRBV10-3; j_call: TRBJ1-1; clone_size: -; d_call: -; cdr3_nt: TGTGCCATCAGTGAGTCTAACACGAGGGACACTGAAGCTTTCTTT; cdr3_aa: CAISESNTRDTEAFF
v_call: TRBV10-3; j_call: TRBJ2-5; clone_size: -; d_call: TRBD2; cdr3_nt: TGTGCCATCAGAGAAGGACTAGCAGAGACCCAGTACTTC; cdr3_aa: CAIREGLAETQYF
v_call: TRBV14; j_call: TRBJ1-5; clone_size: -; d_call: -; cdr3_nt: TGTGCCAGCAGCCAGGAGGGGGGGGGTCAGCCCCAGCATTTT; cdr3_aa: CASSQEGGGQPQHF